This T cell receptor (beta chain) comes out of a study of radiation and T cells in renal cell carcinoma. Study details: Nephrectomy followed 15 Gy stereotactic body radiation by 4 weeks. Regarding the study as a whole: Baseline intratumoral clonotype presence is unknown without pretreatment biopsies.

A remark on this clone: Its antigen remains unknown.

Profiling relied on immunoSEQ multiplex PCR, and the TCRdb table lists in-frame clones only, not all of them. The data hold roughly 78,000 clones, with 82% observed a single time. Time point denoted: blood 2 weeks post-SBRT. Described treatment: 15 Gy SBRT to primary tumor, nephrectomy 4 weeks later. After SBRT, blood was collected at 2 and 4 weeks, plus baseline. This renal cell carcinoma was of the clear cell type. Losses at the gene ends were 4 bases for V and 0 bases for J; bases not matched to a gene: 8. The CDR3 covers 16 residues. From germline, CDR1 is LNHNV and CDR2 YYDKDF (reference sequence).

The sequence came from a man aged 55 to 70 with renal cell carcinoma. The chain recombines TRBV15 with TRBJ2-7; 8 nucleotides align to TRBD1. This specimen consisted of blood, obtained from a patient whose treatment included radiotherapy and nephrectomy. The CDR3 reads CATSTRQGSSSYEQYF. The CDR3 DNA is TGTGCCACCAGCACGCGACAGGGGTCCTCCTCCTACGAGCAGTACTTC.